The 24 T cell receptor beta chains in this list originate from one sample, sequenced in a study of T cell clonality in common variable immunodeficiency (dated by TCRdb to the mid-2010s). To prepare the library, the immunoSEQ multiplex PCR assay was applied. This immuneACCESS table, as held by TCRdb, lists in-frame sequences with V and J called but not all clones. Of the missing ones, under half trace to an unresolved V gene in checked studies; the others have no known cause. The table puts 40,000 to 50,000 clones in this sample, none counted just once. The ten largest clones capture roughly 6% of the sample. Sequenced sample: peripheral blood mononuclear cells. All receptors derive from a person between 18 and 69 years old in good health.

This clone was detected ten times or more. The read terminates 3 residues before the CDR3 end, so the remaining end is supplied by the germline J gene. The chain is built from TRBV5-1 and TRBJ2-3; 8 nucleotides line up with TRBD2. Germline V gene lookup returns CDR1 SGHRS and CDR2 YFSETQ. The CDR3 is made up of 15 amino acids. V shed 4 bases and J 1 base; nucleotides not matched to a gene: 5. The CDR3 DNA, read in part, is TGCGCCAGCAGCATGCGGGGGGCTCGCACAGATACG. It encodes CASSMRGARTDT. The entire CDR3 sequence reads CASSMRGARTDTQYF.

This clone was seen repeatedly, ten times or more. The CDR3 extends 3 residues past the end of the read, so its final part is completed from the germline J gene. This chain links TRBV29-1 with TRBJ1-1, with 7 bases matching TRBD1. With 8 bases clipped from V and 1 base from J, the junction kept 7 bases outside the gene matches. CDR3 length: 13 residues. Germline V gene data show CDR1 as SQVTM and CDR2 as ANQGSEA. The CDR3 sequence: CSLRQGQNTEAFF. CDR3 bases read: TGCAGCCTCCGACAGGGACAGAACACTGAA.

Ten or more counts support this clone. The read ends 3 residues early relative to the CDR3; the germline J gene fills the gap. The chain is built from TRBV7-9 and TRBJ2-6; tentatively, D is TRBD1 (6 bases). Germline lookup yields CDR1 SEHNR and CDR2 FQNEAQ (reference sequence). CDR3 length: 15 residues. The V gene lost 8 bases and the J gene lost 0 bases, with 11 bases spanning the gap. The CDR3 bases that were read are TGTGCCAGCGGACAGCGGAACTCTGGGGCCAACGTC. It translates to CASGQRNSGANV. The complete CDR3 protein is CASGQRNSGANVLTF.

This clone has a handful of counts. The sequenced fragment ends 3 residues before the CDR3 boundary, so the rest is inferred from the germline J gene. The V call is TRBV25-1, the J call TRBJ1-6, with 8 bases aligning to TRBD1. Trimming took 8 bases from V and 5 from J; bases not matched to a gene: 2. Per germline, CDR1 MGHDK and CDR2 SYGVNS. The length of the CDR3 is 13 residues. The CDR3: CASGQGNNSPLHF. The CDR3 bases that were read are TGTGCCAGCGGACAGGGTAATAATTCACCC.

This clone was seen repeatedly, ten times or more. CDR3 amino acids: CASSMREKRPGANVLTF. CDR3 bases read: TGTGCCAGTAGTATGCGGGAGAAACGGCCTGGGGCCAACGTC. This rearrangement joins TRBV19 to TRBJ2-6, with TRBD2 identical over 7 bases. The CDR3 end lies 3 residues beyond the end of the read and is filled in from the germline J gene. Germline assignment: CDR1 LNHDA and CDR2 SQIVND (reference sequence). V was pared by 3 bases and J by 2 bases, with 7 bases of the junction left unmatched. The CDR3 is 17 residues long.

Many counts were recorded for this clone. An end of the junction differs from the germline gene, which may be a read error. The CDR3 extends 3 residues past the end of the read, so its final part is completed from the germline J gene. The V and J genes are TRBV4-2 and TRBJ2-5; 11 bases map to TRBD2. Per the germline V gene, CDR1 is LGHNA and CDR2 is YNFKEQ. The length of the CDR3 is 17 residues. CDR3 protein: CASSQVYSGGAGETQYF. CDR3 DNA (partial): TGCGCCAGCAGCCAAGTTTATAGCGGGGGGGCCGGGGAGACC.

Details on this clone: The sequenced fragment ends 3 residues before the CDR3 boundary, so the rest is inferred from the germline J gene. Within the sample, other DNA sequences also encode this same CDR3. V is TRBV7-6 and J is TRBJ1-3, with a tentative D call TRBD1 (6 bases). V was trimmed by 5 bases and J by 4 bases, leaving 18 bases between them. The CDR3 covers 16 residues. CDR1 and CDR2 from the germline V gene are SGHVS and FNYEAQ. This CDR3 is CASSGGQLYGGNTIYF. The covered CDR3 bases are TGTGCCAGCAGCGGTGGACAGCTCTATGGCGGAAACACC.

This clone was counted at least ten times. The junction shows a germline mismatch at one end, possibly a read error. Read sequence stops 3 residues before the CDR3 end, and the germline J gene provides the missing end. The J gene is TRBJ2-7, the V gene TRBV4-2; TRBD1 agrees at 8 bases. Per germline, CDR1 LGHNA and CDR2 YNFKEQ. The CDR3 is 16 amino acids. The CDR3 is CASSRGSGQEAYEQYF. The sequenced CDR3 bases are TGCGCCAGCAGCCGGGGTTCGGGACAGGAAGCTTACGAG.

This clone appeared many times. The CDR3 end is not reached by the read, which stops 3 residues before it; the germline J gene fills it in. V gene TRBV7-2 combines with J gene TRBJ2-3, with D perhaps TRBD2 (5 bases). Per germline, CDR1 SGHTA and CDR2 FQGNSA. V was cut by 0 bases and J by 0 bases, with 10 bases left in between. This CDR3 has 16 amino acids. The CDR3 sequence: CASSLALAFSTDTQYF. Incomplete CDR3 DNA: TGTGCCAGCAGCTTAGCGTTAGCGTTTAGCACAGATACG.

This clone was observed many times. The read stops 3 residues short of the end of the CDR3; the missing end is completed from the germline J gene. The rearrangement links TRBV4-1 to TRBJ2-7; 9 bases align to TRBD1. The V segment lost 3 bases and the J segment 3 bases; nucleotides outside the gene matches: 3. CDR3 length equals 14 residues. From germline, CDR1 is MGHRA and CDR2 YSYEKL. The CDR3 DNA, read in part, is TGCGCCAGCAGCCATGAGACAGGGGGCTACGAG. It yields the protein CASSHETGGYE. The full CDR3 is CASSHETGGYEQYF.

This clone was recorded many times. Sequencing ends 3 residues short of the CDR3 end; the germline J gene provides the rest. This chain uses TRBV10-1 with TRBJ2-1, with 9 bases aligning to TRBD1. The CDR3 sequence is 15 residues long. V lost 3 bases, J lost 7 bases, and 7 bases stayed unmatched. The germline CDR1 and CDR2 sequences are WNHNN and SYGVQD (reference sequence). The CDR3 sequence is CASSEWGQGFNEQFF. The DNA read from the CDR3 is TGCGCCAGCAGTGAATGGGGACAGGGATTTAATGAG.

This clone was seen repeatedly, ten times or more. The read falls 3 residues short of the CDR3 end, and the missing part is taken from the germline J gene. The chain carries TRBV5-4 and TRBJ2-2, with a weak D call TRBD1 (6 bases). The V gene's germline CDR1 is SGHNT and CDR2 YYREEE (reference sequence). V lost 1 base and J lost 8, with 18 bases in between. CDR3 length: 16 residues. This CDR3 is CASSLWDTLGQGELFF. Partial CDR3 DNA: TGTGCCAGCAGCTTGTGGGACACACTTGGCCAAGGGGAG.

This clone came up many times. The CDR3 goes on 3 residues after the read ends, and that part is filled in from the germline J gene. The rearrangement uses TRBV6-1 and TRBJ2-2, with 7 nucleotides matching TRBD1. Per the germline V gene, CDR1 is MNHNS and CDR2 is SASEGT. There are 14 residues in the CDR3. Partial CDR3 DNA: TGTGCCAGCAGTGGACAGGGATTAGCTGAAAAG. Its translation is CASSGQGLAEK. The full CDR3 is CASSGQGLAEKLFF.

This clone was detected ten times or more. With the read ending 3 residues before the CDR3 end, the germline J gene is used to fill in that end. V usage is TRBV29-1 and J usage is TRBJ1-5; D is unclear. V dropped 3 bases and J dropped 3 bases, with 12 bases sitting between them. Germline lookup yields CDR1 SQVTM and CDR2 ANQGSEA. The CDR3 length is 14 residues. CDR3 in amino acids: CSVDSGVANQPQHF. The DNA read from the CDR3 is TGCAGCGTTGATAGCGGGGTCGCCAATCAGCCC.

This clone was seen ten or more times. The read stops 3 residues short of the end of the CDR3; the missing end is completed from the germline J gene. The chain employs TRBV12-5 and TRBJ2-7; 8 positions agree with TRBD1. CDR3 length: 17 amino acids. Germline assignment: CDR1 LGHNT and CDR2 FRNRAP. Germline trimming cut 3 bases from V and 3 bases from J; bases unmatched to any gene: 13. The sequenced part of the CDR3 DNA is TGTGCTAGTGGTTTTTTAATACAGGGGGAAACCTTCTACGAG. Translated: CASGFLIQGETFYE. The full CDR3 protein is CASGFLIQGETFYEQYF.

This clone was seen repeatedly, ten times or more. The read halts 3 residues ahead of the CDR3 end, with the missing end drawn from the germline J gene. The V and J genes are TRBV30 and TRBJ1-5; 7 bases fit TRBD1. V was pared by 8 bases and J by 8 bases, with 9 bases of the junction left unmatched. Germline V gene lookup returns CDR1 GTSNPN and CDR2 SVGIG (reference sequence). This CDR3 contains 12 residues. The covered CDR3 bases are TGTGCCGTCGCAGGGGGGCCTAAGCCC. As protein: CAVAGGPKP. The CDR3 reads in full as CAVAGGPKPQHF.

This clone has a count of ten or more. The CDR3 goes on 3 residues after the read ends, and that part is filled in from the germline J gene. The chain links TRBV20-1 to TRBJ2-1; the match to TRBD2 covers 14 bases. J lost 4 bases, V lost 0 bases, and 8 bases had no gene match. The CDR3 runs 18 residues. Germline CDR1 and CDR2: DFQATT and SNEGSKA (reference sequence). The CDR3: CSARDVRLAGGQYNEQFF. The DNA read from the CDR3 is TGCAGTGCTAGAGATGTAAGACTAGCGGGGGGGCAGTACAATGAG.

This clone was picked up many times. The read gets to within 3 residues of the CDR3 end, and the germline J gene fills in the rest. This chain links TRBV28 with TRBJ2-5, with D tentatively TRBD2 (7 bases). The germline V gene has CDR1 MDHEN and CDR2 SYDVKM. Trimming cost V 8 bases and J 2 bases, with 18 bases left between them. This CDR3 comprises 15 residues. The sequenced part of the CDR3 DNA is TGTGCCAGCCAACCGGGGGGCTTAAGGCAAGAGACC. This sequence encodes CASQPGGLRQET. The CDR3 reads in full as CASQPGGLRQETQYF.

This clone occurred many times. The CDR3 is CSVSGTESYEQYF. The CDR3 bases that were read are TGCAGCGTCTCCGGGACAGAGTCCTACGAG. The genes are TRBV29-1 and TRBJ2-7; 7 bases are shared with TRBD1. The CDR3 end falls 3 residues outside the read, so it is completed with the germline J gene. Germline CDR1 reads SQVTM; CDR2 reads ANQGSEA. The CDR3 is 13 amino acids. With V trimmed by 6 bases and J by 1 base, 6 bases remained unmatched.

There are many counts of this clone. The sequenced fragment ends 3 residues before the CDR3 boundary, so the rest is inferred from the germline J gene. This chain uses TRBV6-4 with TRBJ2-3; perhaps TRBD2 as D (7 bases). From germline, CDR1 is MRHNA and CDR2 SNTAGT. V lost 4 bases and J lost 3, with 14 bases in between. The CDR3 is made up of 15 amino acids. The CDR3 spells CASSAQGGETDTQYF. The DNA read from the CDR3 is TGTGCCAGCAGTGCACAAGGGGGGGAAACAGATACG.

This clone appeared many times. The read stops 3 residues short of the end of the CDR3; the missing end is completed from the germline J gene. The rearrangement links TRBV11-2 to TRBJ2-2; D not certain. Germline lookup yields CDR1 SGHAT and CDR2 FQNNGV. The V gene lost 1 base and the J gene lost 6 bases, with 9 bases spanning the gap. The CDR3 length is 14 residues. The CDR3 reads CASSLVGYPGELFF. CDR3 DNA, as far as it was read: TGTGCCAGCAGCTTAGTCGGTTACCCCGGGGAG.

This clone was counted at least ten times. The CDR3 extends 3 residues past the end of the read, so its final part is completed from the germline J gene. The rearrangement uses TRBV12-3 or TRBV12-4 and TRBJ1-4; unclear D gene. The V end was cut by 1 base, the J end by 4 bases, with 13 bases between. This CDR3 comprises 16 residues. This CDR3 is CASSLVFMSYNEKLFF. CDR3 DNA, as far as it was read: TGTGCCAGCAGTTTAGTGTTTATGTCGTATAATGAAAAA.

This clone was counted at least ten times. The DNA ends 3 residues before the CDR3 does, and the rest of the CDR3 is filled in from the germline J gene. This rearrangement joins TRBV10-2 to TRBJ2-5, with TRBD2 matching 9 bases. V was clipped by 5 bases and J by 0 bases; unmatched bases: 1. The germline V gene encodes CDR1 WSHSY and CDR2 SAAADI. The CDR3 covers 14 residues. The CDR3 reads CASSLAGNQETQYF. The part of the CDR3 DNA that was read is TGCGCCAGCAGTCTAGCGGGGAACCAAGAGACC.

The sample holds many counts of this clone. The CDR3 region is CASRPRDRVFEQYF. CDR3 DNA (partial): TGTGCCAGTAGACCCCGGGACAGGGTGTTCGAG. J is TRBJ2-7 and V is TRBV19; 9 bases map to TRBD1. The CDR3 end lies 3 residues beyond the end of the read and is filled in from the germline J gene. Germline V gene sequence: CDR1 LNHDA, CDR2 SQIVND (reference sequence). J gave up 6 bases and V 6 bases, and 9 bases lay outside the gene matches. The CDR3 runs to 14 residues.